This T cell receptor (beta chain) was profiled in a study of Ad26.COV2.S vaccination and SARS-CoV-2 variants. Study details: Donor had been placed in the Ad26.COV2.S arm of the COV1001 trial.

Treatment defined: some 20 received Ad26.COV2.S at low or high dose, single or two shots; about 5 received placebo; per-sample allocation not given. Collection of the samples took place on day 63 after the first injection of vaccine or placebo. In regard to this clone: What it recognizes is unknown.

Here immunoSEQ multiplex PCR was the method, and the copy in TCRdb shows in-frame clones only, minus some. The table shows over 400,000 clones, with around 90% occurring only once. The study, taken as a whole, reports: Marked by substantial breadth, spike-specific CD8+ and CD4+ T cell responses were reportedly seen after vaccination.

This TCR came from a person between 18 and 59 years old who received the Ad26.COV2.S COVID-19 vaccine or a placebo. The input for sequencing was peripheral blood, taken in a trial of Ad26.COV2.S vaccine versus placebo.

The CDR3 DNA reads TGTGCCAGCAGTTTCTATACGGACAGGGGCGGCCAAGAGACCCAGTACTTC. It specifies CASSFYTDRGGQETQYF. The gene calls are TRBV27 and TRBJ2-5; 9 bases line up with TRBD1. Germline values: CDR1 MNHEY, CDR2 SMNVEV (reference sequence). V gave up 3 bases and J gave up 1 base; unmatched junction bases: 9. CDR3 length equals 17 residues.